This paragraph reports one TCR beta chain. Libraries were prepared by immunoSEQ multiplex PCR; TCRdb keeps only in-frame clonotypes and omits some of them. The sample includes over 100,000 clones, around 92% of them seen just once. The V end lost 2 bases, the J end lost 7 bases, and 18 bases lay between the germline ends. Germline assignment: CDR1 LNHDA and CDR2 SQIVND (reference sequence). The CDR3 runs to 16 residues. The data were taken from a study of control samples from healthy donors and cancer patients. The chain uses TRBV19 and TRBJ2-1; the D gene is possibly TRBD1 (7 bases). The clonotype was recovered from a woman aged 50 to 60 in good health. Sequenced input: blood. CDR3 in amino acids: CASSIWGVPGGNEQFF. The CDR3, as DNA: TGTGCCAGTAGTATATGGGGGGTCCCAGGGGGAAATGAGCAGTTCTTC. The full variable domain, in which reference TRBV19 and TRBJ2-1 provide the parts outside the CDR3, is DGGITQSPKYLFRKEGQNVTLSCEQNLNHDAMYWYRQDPGQGLRLIYYSQIVNDFQKGDIAEGYSVSREKKESFPLTVTSAQKNPTAFYLCASSIWGVPGGNEQFFGPGTRLTVL.